This T cell receptor beta chain was sequenced during a study of technical replicates of blood from several donors. Only in-frame clones appear in the TCRdb table, and some are missing; sequencing was by immunoSEQ multiplex PCR. This sample yields about 79,000 clones, of which more than 90% are seen a single time; approximately 0.4% belongs to the top ten. The CDR3 is 14 amino acids. Germline V gene data show CDR1 as KGHSY and CDR2 as FQNENV. After removal of 0 bases from V and 4 bases from J, the junction contained 0 bases not matched to a gene. V usage is TRBV16 and J usage is TRBJ1-3, with 7 bases fitting TRBD1. This receptor was identified in a human donor in good health. Some clones in this sample may be carry-over from other donors' samples. Material: T cells isolated from PBMCs. DNA of the CDR3: TGTGCCAGCAGCCAATCGGGACAGGGAAACACCATATATTTT. Amino acids: CASSQSGQGNTIYF.